This paragraph covers one T cell receptor beta chain sequence. Its specific antigen is unknown. Nothing much larger sits one base from this clone, and base qualities are not available. This sample's time point label indicates: around 22 weeks on oral tofacitinib. Explained via the paper, the treatment or condition label denotes: oral pan-JAK inhibitor, 5-10 mg twice daily. From alopecia areata patients, peripheral blood was collected along with lesional scalp punch biopsies. After PBMCs were isolated by density centrifugation and stained for CD3, CD4 and CD8, a FACSAria was used to sort CD4+ and CD8+ T cells. The library came from the immunoSEQ multiplex PCR assay. To provide template for TCR sequencing, every sample had RNA extracted and reverse transcribed into cDNA. First-strand cDNA was synthesized with SuperScript III using a 2:1 mix of oligo-dT and random hexamers. A synthetic immune receptor repertoire was used to gauge amplification bias, and whatever bias remained was removed computationally. For the original study's pipeline: Raw reads were preprocessed to remove errors, and CDR3 was defined according to IMGT conventions as the region from the conserved cysteine to phenylalanine. Clonality was calculated as 1 minus Shannon entropy normalized by log2 of the number of productive unique TCRs. Whether scalp clones were CD4 or CD8 was inferred by matching scalp TCRbeta sequences against CD4 and CD8 repertoires sorted from blood. TCRdb stores this immuneACCESS table with in-frame sequences only. Part of the clones is absent; in the studies checked, under half of the shortfall reflects unresolved V genes, and no reason is known for the rest. V and J calls and clone size are given by that table; D and trimming were obtained from the DNA. This sample comprises some 88,000 clones, roughly 47% of them detected only once. Roughly 18% of the sample rests with the top ten.

Trimming costs V 5 bases and J 7 bases, and their ends lie 18 bases apart. From cysteine to phenylalanine, the CDR3 is 14 amino acids long. The entry retains the CDR3 DNA only, 42 bases that are in frame from base 1. CDR1 and CDR2 (SNHLY, FYNNEI) derive from the germline V gene. The record originates from a study of CD8+ T cells in alopecia areata (dated by TCRdb to between 2018 and 2020). In the study overall: Treated patients were enrolled in an open-label pilot trial of oral tofacitinib, 5 to 10 mg twice daily, for moderate-to-severe alopecia areata. Scalp tissue and sorted CD4+ and CD8+ peripheral blood T cells from patchy and totalis/universalis alopecia areata patients and from healthy controls were covered by human TCRbeta sequencing. RNA was obtained with the PAXgene miRNA kit for fixed scalp, the miRNeasy kit for PBMCs, and the RNeasy kit for mouse skin. Scalp clonality was compared among normal scalp (n=4), patchy alopecia areata scalp (n=8), and alopecia totalis/universalis scalp (n=8). In treated patients, disease severity was measured using the SALT score, which gives the percentage of scalp surface area affected. High-throughput TCRbeta sequencing was used to examine T cell clonal expansion in alopecia areata in both the C3H/HeJ mouse model and human patients. TCRbeta CDR3 regions were amplified by immunoSEQ multiplex PCR with 35 Vbeta forward and 13 Jbeta reverse primers. Patients received tofacitinib for 6 to 18 months and were then followed off drug for 6 months to check for delayed response and recurrence. Biopsies were taken from tofacitinib-treated patients at baseline and again at 4 and 24 weeks into treatment, and several of those patients also had a later scalp biopsy.

Study-wide conclusions, independent of this receptor: Scalp clonality and the number of expanded CD8+ clones among the top 100 scalp clones were significantly decreased by tofacitinib. Because the treated cohort was small and had just a single nonresponder, larger studies are needed to establish links between baseline CD8+ expansion and response. Many expanded lesional clones were found to persist in scalp and blood during tofacitinib treatment, and relapse after treatment cessation may be partly explained by this persistence. Compared with normal scalp, lesional scalp had higher clonality and more expanded CD8+ clones, particularly in alopecia totalis/universalis, a pattern that suggests antigenic drive. Resident alphabeta T cells in normal human skin are also sequenced, complicating scalp TCR repertoire analysis, unlike mouse skin dominated by gammadelta T cells. Shared TCR sequences between patients were less evident than in mice, which may be partly attributable to HLA diversity in the patient population.

This receptor was identified in a human donor with alopecia areata. The sequence links TRBV2 to TRBJ2-7; the D segment might be TRBD1 or TRBD2, since each matches 7 bases. This specimen consisted of CD8+ T cells sorted from blood, obtained at week 24, from a patient treated with tofacitinib. In nucleotides, the sequence is TGTGCCAGCAGTCCGGGGGAGGGGGCGCGGGAGCAGTACTTC. Its translation is CASSPGEGAREQYF.